The rows below give T cell receptor beta chains drawn from one sample of a study of T-cell memory formation after mild COVID-19. TCRdb reanalysed the 5' RACE reads using MiXCR and keeps one entry per CDR3 protein. This sample has around 340,000 distinct CDR3 sequences, with roughly 13% found just once. The source material was PBMCs or a T cell subset sorted from them (not recorded which). These receptors were taken from a young man who had mild COVID-19 (a few samples of this study predate the infection). Cell type and time point are not known. CDR3s include the opening cysteine and the closing phenylalanine or tryptophan. D genes are given only for firm matches. Size tells how often a clone was seen (once, few, many) or the class of an expanded clone, and some rows leave it out.

TRBJ2-5	many	-	TRBV5-1	TGCGCCAGCAGCCCGGGTGGGGCCGAGGAGACCCAGTACTTC	CASSPGGAEETQYF
TRBJ1-5	few	-	TRBV29-1	TGCAGCGTTGCGAACCAGAGACATCAGCCCCAGCATTTT	CSVANQRHQPQHF
TRBJ1-4	-	TRBD1	TRBV6-5	TGTGCCAGCAGCCGGAGTTGGACAGGGATTGAAAAACTGTTTTTT	CASSRSWTGIEKLFF
TRBJ1-2	-	-	TRBV7-2	TGTGCCAGCAGCTTAGATAGGTTGGTTGGCTACACCTTC	CASSLDRLVGYTF
TRBJ2-2	few	TRBD1	TRBV20-1	TGCAGTGCTATACAGGGGGCGCGTACCGGGGAGCTGTTTTTT	CSAIQGARTGELFF
TRBJ2-1	-	-	TRBV6-5	TGTGCGGCGGGGCGAGAGCAGTTCTTC	CAAGREQFF
TRBJ1-6	-	TRBD1	TRBV15	TGTGCCACCCGGGACAGGGTCGCGTGGCATAATTCACCCCTCCACTTT	CATRDRVAWHNSPLHF
TRBJ2-3	many	-	TRBV7-9	TGTGCCAGCAGCTCTCAATTAAGCACAGATACGCAGTATTTT	CASSSQLSTDTQYF
TRBJ2-5	few	-	TRBV7-9	TGTGCCAGCAGCCCGCCGGGACCGGGAGAGACCCAGTACTTC	CASSPPGPGETQYF
TRBJ1-2	-	TRBD1	TRBV5-1	TGCGCCAGCAGCTTGGCGTCGGGACAGACCATATATGGCTACACCTTC	CASSLASGQTIYGYTF
TRBJ2-5	few	-	TRBV24-1	TGTGCCACCAGTGTCTCTCGGGCAGGGATGGAGACCCAGTACTTC	CATSVSRAGMETQYF
TRBJ2-5	-	TRBD1	TRBV12-3/TRBV12-4	TGTGCCAGCAGAGCACAGGGGGCGGGTGGAGAGACCCAGTACTTC	CASRAQGAGGETQYF
TRBJ2-1	few	-	TRBV11-2	TGTGCCAGCAGCTACCCTAGGCCTGAGCAGTTCTTC	CASSYPRPEQFF
TRBJ1-2	-	TRBD1	TRBV12-3/TRBV12-4	TGTGCCAGCAGTTTAACAGGGGAGTATGGCTATGGCTACACCTTC	CASSLTGEYGYGYTF
TRBJ2-7	-	TRBD2	TRBV5-1	TGCGCCAGCAGCTTGTTAGCGGGGGCCTCCTACGAGCAGTACTTC	CASSLLAGASYEQYF
TRBJ2-7	few	TRBD1	TRBV6-1	TGTGCCAGCACCCGACAGGGGACTTACGAGCAGTACTTC	CASTRQGTYEQYF
TRBJ2-5	few	TRBD2	TRBV12-3/TRBV12-4	TGTGCCAGCAGCTTCCGGGGAGGGAGGGGAGAGACCCAGTACTTC	CASSFRGGRGETQYF
TRBJ2-7	-	-	TRBV15	TGTGCCACCAGCGTCTTACGAGGGCAGTACTTC	CATSVLRGQYF
TRBJ2-4	few	TRBD1	TRBV7-3	TGTGCCAGCAGCGTATCAGGGGGCGCGGGAAACATTCAGTACTTC	CASSVSGGAGNIQYF
TRBJ2-3	few	TRBD2	TRBV11-3	TGTGCCAGCAGCTTAGATCGACTAGCGGGTACAGATACGCAGTATTTT	CASSLDRLAGTDTQYF
TRBJ1-2	few	TRBD1	TRBV12-3/TRBV12-4	TGTGCCAGCACCCCCCGGGCAGGGGGCTATGGCTACACCTTC	CASTPRAGGYGYTF
TRBJ2-5	-	-	TRBV7-8	TGTGCCAGCAGCTTAGCGCGGCGGCAAGAGACCCAGTACTTC	CASSLARRQETQYF
TRBJ1-5	many	-	TRBV7-2	TGTGCCAGCAGCTTGTGGCACTCGGGACAAAGCAATCAGCCCCAGCATTTT	CASSLWHSGQSNQPQHF
TRBJ1-5	few	-	TRBV27	TGTGCCAGCAGCCCACGGGGCCCCATTCAGCCCCAGCATTTT	CASSPRGPIQPQHF
TRBJ2-5	-	-	TRBV20-1	TGCAGTGCACGTACCGGGACCGCCCAAGAGACCCAGTACTTC	CSARTGTAQETQYF
TRBJ2-4	-	-	TRBV12-3/TRBV12-4	TGTGCCAGCAGAAAACTAGAGAATTTAGCCAAAAACATTCAGTACTTC	CASRKLENLAKNIQYF
TRBJ2-3	few	TRBD2	TRBV7-9	TGTGCCAGCAGCTTCAACGGACTAGCGGGGGGGGCAGATACGCAGTATTTT	CASSFNGLAGGADTQYF
TRBJ2-2	-	TRBD1	TRBV7-6	TGTGCCAGCAGCTTAGAAGGGGGCGCCGCCGGGGAGCTGTTTTTT	CASSLEGGAAGELFF
TRBJ2-7	few	TRBD2	TRBV11-2	TGTGCCAGCAGCTTCCTGGCGGGGGTCTCCTACGAGCAGTACTTC	CASSFLAGVSYEQYF
TRBJ2-3	-	-	TRBV20-1	TGCAGTGCTAGCGTGGGTAACACAGATACGCAGTATTTT	CSASVGNTDTQYF
TRBJ1-5	few	-	TRBV6-2/TRBV6-3	TGTGCCAGCAGTTACACTCAGCTCAATCAGCCCCAGCATTTT	CASSYTQLNQPQHF
TRBJ1-1	few	-	TRBV20-1	TGCAGTGCTAGAGCCCAACAGAACACTGAAGCTTTCTTT	CSARAQQNTEAFF